What follows are 4 T cell receptor beta chains derived from one specimen sequenced in a study of T cell changes during pregnancy in multiple sclerosis. Method: immunoSEQ multiplex PCR; TCRdb's copy keeps in-frame clones and lacks some. Here the sample spans about 31,000 clones, around 91% being singletons. The input for sequencing was CD8+ T cells from peripheral blood mononuclear cells, taken in the second trimester of pregnancy. Receptors originate from a female donor with multiple sclerosis, enrolled in a pregnancy study.

This chain links TRBV4-2 with TRBJ1-6, with TRBD1 identical over 10 bases. The CDR3 is 16 residues long. J was trimmed by 9 bases and V by 1 base; bases with no gene match: 6. Per the germline V gene, CDR1 is LGHNA and CDR2 is YNFKEQ. The CDR3 DNA is TGTGCCAGCAGCCAAGGAGGGACAGGGGAAGGTTCACCCCTCCACTTT. This sequence encodes CASSQGGTGEGSPLHF.

CDR3 amino acids: CASKSYHEQFF. The CDR3 DNA sequence: TGTGCCAGCAAATCTTATCATGAGCAGTTCTTC. The rearrangement links TRBV6-6 to TRBJ2-1; D call uncertain. The CDR3 runs to 11 residues. From germline, CDR1 is MNHNY and CDR2 SVGAGI (reference sequence). Deletions cut 7 bases from V and 8 bases from J, with 9 bases between.

This rearrangement joins TRBV27 to TRBJ2-7; D is unclear. The germline V gene has CDR1 MNHEY and CDR2 SMNVEV (reference sequence). This CDR3 has 15 amino acids. V dropped 0 bases and J dropped 3 bases, with 12 bases sitting between them. The CDR3 region has the DNA TGTGCCAGCAGTTTATCGATAGCCCCAATCTACGAGCAGTACTTC. Its protein is CASSLSIAPIYEQYF.

This clone was seen only a few times. As DNA, the CDR3 is TGTGCCAGCAACTGGGCCGGATGGGAGTTCTTC. Residues: CASNWAGWEFF. The rearrangement links TRBV5-4 to TRBJ2-1; no reliable D call. Trimming took 6 bases from V and 14 from J, leaving 15 bases between them. The CDR3 runs to 11 residues. Germline CDR1 and CDR2: SGHNT and YYREEE (reference sequence). The complete variable domain, with remaining parts taken from reference TRBV5-4 and TRBJ2-1, reads ETGVTQSPTHLIKTRGQQVTLRCSSQSGHNTVSWYQQALGQGPQFIFQYYREEENGRGNFPPRFSGLQFPNYSSELNVNALELDDSALYLCASNWAGWEFFGPGTRLTVL.